The rows below give T cell receptor beta chains drawn from one sample of a study of blood T cell repertoires in COVID-19. Assay used: immunoSEQ multiplex PCR; TCRdb lists only in-frame clones, some missing. The sample records approximately 500,000 clones, 85% to 90% being singletons. The sample comprised peripheral blood. The origin of the receptors is a woman aged 45-59 years with COVID-19, enrolled during active disease. Each CDR3 is given with its conserved first and last residue. Fields, in order: V gene, D gene, J gene, clone size, CDR3 DNA, CDR3 protein. The D gene is left open where the match is weak. A clone size is listed for some rows: how often the clone was seen (once, few, many), or a class if it is expanded.

v_call: TRBV5-4; d_call: -; j_call: TRBJ2-7; clone_size: -; cdr3_nt: TGTGCCAGCAGCTTTAGCGGTAAACACTACGAGCAGTACTTC; cdr3_aa: CASSFSGKHYEQYF
v_call: TRBV18; d_call: TRBD1; j_call: TRBJ1-5; clone_size: once; cdr3_nt: TGTGCCAGCTCACCGTCGGACAGGGATAGCAATCAGCCCCAGCATTTT; cdr3_aa: CASSPSDRDSNQPQHF
v_call: TRBV4-1; d_call: -; j_call: TRBJ2-7; clone_size: -; cdr3_nt: TGCGCCAGCAGCCAAGATACCAGCGTTTCCTACGAGCAGTACTTC; cdr3_aa: CASSQDTSVSYEQYF
v_call: TRBV3-1/TRBV3-2; d_call: -; j_call: TRBJ2-2; clone_size: -; cdr3_nt: TGTGCCAGCAGCCAAGATCGTCAGGTGGAGGGAAAGTACGGGGAGCTGTTTTTT; cdr3_aa: CASSQDRQVEGKYGELFF
v_call: TRBV27; d_call: TRBD1; j_call: TRBJ1-1; clone_size: -; cdr3_nt: TGTGCCAGCAGTTTAGGACAGGGGCTCACTGAAGCTTTCTTT; cdr3_aa: CASSLGQGLTEAFF
v_call: TRBV27; d_call: TRBD1; j_call: TRBJ2-2; clone_size: -; cdr3_nt: TGTGCCAGCAGCATGACAGGGTACGGGGAGCTGTTTTTT; cdr3_aa: CASSMTGYGELFF
v_call: TRBV29-1; d_call: -; j_call: TRBJ2-7; clone_size: -; cdr3_nt: TGCAGCGTTTGGCCGGACAGTATTCACGAGCAGTACTTC; cdr3_aa: CSVWPDSIHEQYF
v_call: TRBV15; d_call: -; j_call: TRBJ1-1; clone_size: -; cdr3_nt: TGTGCCACCAGCAGAGATCCCGGGAACACTGAAGCTTTCTTT; cdr3_aa: CATSRDPGNTEAFF
v_call: TRBV3-1/TRBV3-2; d_call: -; j_call: TRBJ1-1; clone_size: once; cdr3_nt: TGTGCCAGCAGCCTTTCCGGTGGCACTGAAGCTTTCTTT; cdr3_aa: CASSLSGGTEAFF
v_call: TRBV5-1; d_call: -; j_call: TRBJ1-4; clone_size: -; cdr3_nt: TGCGCCAGCAGCTTGGGGGCAGGGTCTGAAAAACTGTTTTTT; cdr3_aa: CASSLGAGSEKLFF
v_call: TRBV7-9; d_call: TRBD2; j_call: TRBJ2-1; clone_size: -; cdr3_nt: TGTGCCAGCAGCTTTAGCCTAGCGGGGGGGCTGCGCAATGAGCAGTTCTTC; cdr3_aa: CASSFSLAGGLRNEQFF
v_call: TRBV10-2; d_call: TRBD2; j_call: TRBJ2-5; clone_size: -; cdr3_nt: TGCGCCAGCAGTGTCTCTACGGTTGAGAGGGGACTAGCGGAAGAGACCCAGTACTTC; cdr3_aa: CASSVSTVERGLAEETQYF
v_call: TRBV14; d_call: -; j_call: TRBJ2-7; clone_size: -; cdr3_nt: TGTGCCAGCAGCCAGTCAGATCGCGAGCAGTACTTC; cdr3_aa: CASSQSDREQYF
v_call: TRBV5-5; d_call: -; j_call: TRBJ2-4; clone_size: -; cdr3_nt: TGTGCCAGCAGAAGAGAGGGCAGACCAATGCAGTACTTC; cdr3_aa: CASRREGRPMQYF
v_call: TRBV2; d_call: -; j_call: TRBJ1-2; clone_size: -; cdr3_nt: TGTGCCAGCAGTGCCGAGGGCCATGGCCCCGGCTACACCTTC; cdr3_aa: CASSAEGHGPGYTF
v_call: TRBV11-2; d_call: TRBD1; j_call: TRBJ2-1; clone_size: -; cdr3_nt: TGTGCCAGCAGCTTAGGCTTCGGACAGGGACCACTGGGGGAGCAGTTCTTC; cdr3_aa: CASSLGFGQGPLGEQFF
v_call: TRBV2; d_call: TRBD2; j_call: TRBJ2-7; clone_size: -; cdr3_nt: TGTGCCAGCAGCGGTAGCGGGGAATCCAACGAGCAGTACTTC; cdr3_aa: CASSGSGESNEQYF
v_call: TRBV4-1; d_call: -; j_call: TRBJ1-2; clone_size: -; cdr3_nt: TGCGCCAGCAGCCAAGACTCGGACAGCCTCTATGGCTACACCTTC; cdr3_aa: CASSQDSDSLYGYTF
v_call: TRBV9; d_call: TRBD2; j_call: TRBJ2-1; clone_size: -; cdr3_nt: TGTGCCAGCAGCGTAGACGGCGGGGGGGCAACCTACAATGAGCAGTTCTTC; cdr3_aa: CASSVDGGGATYNEQFF
v_call: TRBV6-6; d_call: TRBD1; j_call: TRBJ2-1; clone_size: -; cdr3_nt: TGTGCCAGCAGTTACGGGACAGTTAAGTCGAGTGAGCAGTTCTTC; cdr3_aa: CASSYGTVKSSEQFF
v_call: TRBV5-1; d_call: -; j_call: TRBJ1-2; clone_size: once; cdr3_nt: TGCGCCAGCAGCTTGGAGGTCTCGGGGGGCGGCTACACCTTC; cdr3_aa: CASSLEVSGGGYTF
v_call: TRBV11-3; d_call: TRBD2; j_call: TRBJ2-1; clone_size: once; cdr3_nt: TGTGCCAGCAGCTCCGGCGCCGGGGGGGCCGAAGAGCAGTTCTTC; cdr3_aa: CASSSGAGGAEEQFF
v_call: TRBV7-2; d_call: TRBD1; j_call: TRBJ2-3; clone_size: -; cdr3_nt: TGTGCCAGCAGCCCGTTGACAGGGGGCACAGATACGCAGTATTTT; cdr3_aa: CASSPLTGGTDTQYF
v_call: TRBV21-1; d_call: -; j_call: TRBJ1-1; clone_size: -; cdr3_nt: TGTGCCAACAGTCGTACTGAAGCTTTCTTT; cdr3_aa: CANSRTEAFF
v_call: TRBV3-1/TRBV3-2; d_call: TRBD2; j_call: TRBJ2-3; clone_size: -; cdr3_nt: TGTGCCAGCAGCCCGGGACTAGCGGGGGGGCATTTGTCAGATACGCAGTATTTT; cdr3_aa: CASSPGLAGGHLSDTQYF
v_call: TRBV24-1; d_call: -; j_call: TRBJ1-2; clone_size: -; cdr3_nt: TGTGCCACCAGTGATTCGGAGGGAGGCTACACCTTC; cdr3_aa: CATSDSEGGYTF
v_call: TRBV9; d_call: -; j_call: TRBJ1-2; clone_size: -; cdr3_nt: TGTGCCAGCAGCGTGAGTGAGGGATATGGCTACACCTTC; cdr3_aa: CASSVSEGYGYTF
v_call: TRBV30; d_call: -; j_call: TRBJ1-1; clone_size: -; cdr3_nt: TGTGCCTGGGCCGCAACACAGGGTTACACTGAAGCTTTCTTT; cdr3_aa: CAWAATQGYTEAFF
v_call: TRBV9; d_call: TRBD1; j_call: TRBJ2-2; clone_size: -; cdr3_nt: TGTGCCAGCAGCACACCCGGGACAGGGACCGGGGAGCTGTTTTTT; cdr3_aa: CASSTPGTGTGELFF
v_call: TRBV30; d_call: -; j_call: TRBJ1-1; clone_size: -; cdr3_nt: TGTGCCTGGAGTGTGAGGGTAAGCACTGAAGCTTTCTTT; cdr3_aa: CAWSVRVSTEAFF
v_call: TRBV7-7; d_call: -; j_call: TRBJ1-3; clone_size: -; cdr3_nt: TGTGCCAGCAGCTTGACGGGTGCGGACACCATATATTTT; cdr3_aa: CASSLTGADTIYF
v_call: TRBV5-1; d_call: -; j_call: TRBJ1-2; clone_size: -; cdr3_nt: TGCGCCAGCAGCTTGGACGGGGGGCTTTCCTATGGCTACACCTTC; cdr3_aa: CASSLDGGLSYGYTF
v_call: TRBV18; d_call: -; j_call: TRBJ2-3; clone_size: -; cdr3_nt: TGTGCCAGCTCACCACCACGCCAGAGGGCTAGCACAGATACGCAGTATTTT; cdr3_aa: CASSPPRQRASTDTQYF
v_call: TRBV5-8; d_call: -; j_call: TRBJ2-2; clone_size: -; cdr3_nt: TGTGCCAGCAGCTTGGCCGATTTAGGAGGGGGCCCTGACAGGGAGCTGTTTTTT; cdr3_aa: CASSLADLGGGPDRELFF
v_call: TRBV18; d_call: -; j_call: TRBJ2-3; clone_size: -; cdr3_nt: TGTGCCAGCTCACCTACCCTGCGGACTAGCACAGATACGCAGTATTTT; cdr3_aa: CASSPTLRTSTDTQYF
v_call: TRBV27; d_call: -; j_call: TRBJ2-7; clone_size: -; cdr3_nt: TGTGCCAGCAGACCGGACTCGTCCTACGAGCAGTACTTC; cdr3_aa: CASRPDSSYEQYF
v_call: TRBV6-5; d_call: -; j_call: TRBJ1-1; clone_size: -; cdr3_nt: TGTGCCAGCCACAGGGCGCCGAACACTGAAGCTTTCTTT; cdr3_aa: CASHRAPNTEAFF
v_call: TRBV30; d_call: -; j_call: TRBJ2-6; clone_size: -; cdr3_nt: TGTGCCTGGAGTCTCTCTGGGGCCAACGTCCTGACTTTC; cdr3_aa: CAWSLSGANVLTF